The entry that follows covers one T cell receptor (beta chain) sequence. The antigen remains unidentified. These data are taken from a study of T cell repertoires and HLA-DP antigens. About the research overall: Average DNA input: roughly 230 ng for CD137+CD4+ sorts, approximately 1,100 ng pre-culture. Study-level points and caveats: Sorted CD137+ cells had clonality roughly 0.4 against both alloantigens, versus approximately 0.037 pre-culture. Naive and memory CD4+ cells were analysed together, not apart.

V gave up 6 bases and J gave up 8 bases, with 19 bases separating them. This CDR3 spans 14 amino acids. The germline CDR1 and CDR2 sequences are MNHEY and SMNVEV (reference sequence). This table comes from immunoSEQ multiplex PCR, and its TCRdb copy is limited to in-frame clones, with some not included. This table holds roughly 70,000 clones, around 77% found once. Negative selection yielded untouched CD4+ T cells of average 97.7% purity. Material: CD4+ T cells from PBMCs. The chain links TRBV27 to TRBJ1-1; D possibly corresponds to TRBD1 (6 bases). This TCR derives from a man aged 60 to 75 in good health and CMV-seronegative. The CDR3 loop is CASSPTPRGPEAFF. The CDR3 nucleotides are TGTGCCAGCAGCCCAACGCCCAGGGGCCCAGAAGCTTTCTTT.